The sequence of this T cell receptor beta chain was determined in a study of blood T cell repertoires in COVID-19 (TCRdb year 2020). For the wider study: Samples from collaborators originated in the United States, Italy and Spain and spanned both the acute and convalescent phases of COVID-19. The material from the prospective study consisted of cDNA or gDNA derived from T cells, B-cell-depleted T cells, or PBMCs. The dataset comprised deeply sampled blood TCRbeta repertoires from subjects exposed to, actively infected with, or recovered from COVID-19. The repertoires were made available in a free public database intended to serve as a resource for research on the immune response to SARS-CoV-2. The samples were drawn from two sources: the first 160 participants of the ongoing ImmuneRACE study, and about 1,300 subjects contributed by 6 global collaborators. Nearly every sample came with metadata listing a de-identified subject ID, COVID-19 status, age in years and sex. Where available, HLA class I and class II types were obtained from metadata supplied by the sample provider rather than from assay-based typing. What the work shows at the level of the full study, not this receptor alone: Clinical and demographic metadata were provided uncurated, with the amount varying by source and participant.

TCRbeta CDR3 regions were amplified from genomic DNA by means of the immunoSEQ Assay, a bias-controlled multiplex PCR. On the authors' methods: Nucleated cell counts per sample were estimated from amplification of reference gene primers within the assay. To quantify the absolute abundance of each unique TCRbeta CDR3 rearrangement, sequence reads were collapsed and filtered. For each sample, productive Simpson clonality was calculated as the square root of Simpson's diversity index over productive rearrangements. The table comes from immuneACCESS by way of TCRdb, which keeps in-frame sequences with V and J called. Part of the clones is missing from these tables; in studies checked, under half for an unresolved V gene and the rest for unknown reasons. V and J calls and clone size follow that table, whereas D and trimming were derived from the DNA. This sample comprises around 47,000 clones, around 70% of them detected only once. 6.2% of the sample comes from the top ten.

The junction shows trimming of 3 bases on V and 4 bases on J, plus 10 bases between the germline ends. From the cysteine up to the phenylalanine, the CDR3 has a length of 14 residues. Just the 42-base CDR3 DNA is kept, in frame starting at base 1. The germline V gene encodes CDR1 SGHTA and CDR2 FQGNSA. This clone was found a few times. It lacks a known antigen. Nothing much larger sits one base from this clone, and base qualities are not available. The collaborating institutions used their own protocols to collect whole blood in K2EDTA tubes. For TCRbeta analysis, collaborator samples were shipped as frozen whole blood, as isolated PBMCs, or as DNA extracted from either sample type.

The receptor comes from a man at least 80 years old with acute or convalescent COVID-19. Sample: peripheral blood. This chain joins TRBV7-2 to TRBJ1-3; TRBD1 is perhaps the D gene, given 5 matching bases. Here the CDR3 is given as CASSLGGEGNTIYF. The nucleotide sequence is TGTGCCAGCAGCTTGGGGGGGGAGGGAAACACCATATATTTT.